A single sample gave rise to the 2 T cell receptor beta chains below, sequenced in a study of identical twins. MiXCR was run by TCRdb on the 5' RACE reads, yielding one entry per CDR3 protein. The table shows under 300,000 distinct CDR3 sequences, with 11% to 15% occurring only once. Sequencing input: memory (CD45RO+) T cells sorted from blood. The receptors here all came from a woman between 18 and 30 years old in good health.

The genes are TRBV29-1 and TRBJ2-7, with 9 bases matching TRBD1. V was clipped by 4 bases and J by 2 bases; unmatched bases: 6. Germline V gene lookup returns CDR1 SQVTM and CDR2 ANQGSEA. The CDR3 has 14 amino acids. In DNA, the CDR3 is TGCAGCGTTGTACCGGGACAGGGCCCCTACGAGCAGTACTTC. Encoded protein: CSVVPGQGPYEQYF.

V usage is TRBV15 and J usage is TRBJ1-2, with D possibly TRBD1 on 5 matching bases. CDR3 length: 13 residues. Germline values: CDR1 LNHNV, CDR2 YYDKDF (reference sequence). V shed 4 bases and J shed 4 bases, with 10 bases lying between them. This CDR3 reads CATSTHGTYGYTF. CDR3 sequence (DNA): TGTGCCACCAGCACCCACGGGACCTATGGCTACACCTTC. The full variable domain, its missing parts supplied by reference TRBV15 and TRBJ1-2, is DAMVIQNPRYQVTQFGKPVTLSCSQTLNHNVMYWYQQKSSQAPKLLFHYYDKDFNNEADTPDNFQSRRPNTSFCFLDIRSPGLGDTAMYLCATSTHGTYGYTFGSGTRLTVV.